This TCR beta chain was recovered during a study of beta chain features in type 1 diabetes. General study findings and limits: Type 1 diabetes patients showed a moderate but significant shortening of TCRB CDR3s in all four CD4+ subsets.

About this clone: The antigen remains undetermined.

Since all of the isolated RNA was reverse transcribed, expressed TCRB transcripts were what got sequenced. Assay: immunoSEQ multiplex PCR; the TCRdb copy retains only in-frame clones and omits some. The sample holds about 25,000 clones, 68% seen once. CDR3 length equals 16 residues. Per the germline V gene, CDR1 is SGHTA and CDR2 is FQGNSA. The ends were cut back, 3 bases at V and 2 bases at J, with 16 bases in the middle. Source material: stem cell memory CD4+ T cells from blood. The receptor comes from a woman in her thirties or forties with type 1 diabetes. This chain connects TRBV7-2 to TRBJ1-1; a possible D gene is TRBD1 (5 bases). The CDR3 DNA follows: TGTGCCAGCAGCTTCGAGGGGCGCGGGAGAAACACTGAAGCTTTCTTT. Its translation is CASSFEGRGRNTEAFF.